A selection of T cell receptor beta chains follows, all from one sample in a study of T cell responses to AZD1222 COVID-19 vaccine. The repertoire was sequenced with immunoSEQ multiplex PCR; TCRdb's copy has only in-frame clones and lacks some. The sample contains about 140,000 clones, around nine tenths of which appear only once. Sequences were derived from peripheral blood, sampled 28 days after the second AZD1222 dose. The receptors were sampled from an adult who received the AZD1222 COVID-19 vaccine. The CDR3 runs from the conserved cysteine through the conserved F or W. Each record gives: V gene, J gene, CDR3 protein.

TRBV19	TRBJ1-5	CASHQGALRNQPQHF
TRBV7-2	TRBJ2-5	CASSLLPNRGRGETQYF
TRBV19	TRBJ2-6	CASIVRADSPLGANVLTF
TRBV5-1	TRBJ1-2	CASSLSEQGLGYTF
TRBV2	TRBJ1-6	CASTGERRSPLHF
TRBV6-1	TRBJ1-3	CASSSGTFSGNTIYF
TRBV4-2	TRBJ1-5	CASSQFRFNQPQHF
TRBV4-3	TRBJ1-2	CASSHPRDLRSGYGYTF
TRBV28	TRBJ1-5	CASSLRKVFGNQPQHF
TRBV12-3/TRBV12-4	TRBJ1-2	CASSFGNYGYTF
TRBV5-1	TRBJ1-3	CASSPTRDSGDTIYF
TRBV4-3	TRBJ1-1	CASSQDFDSGGNTEAFF
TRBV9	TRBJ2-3	CASSVGDLYVDTQYF
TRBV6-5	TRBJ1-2	CASSYRFSDPNYGYTF
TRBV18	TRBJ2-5	CASSPGIQETQYF
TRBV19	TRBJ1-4	CASMARENEKLFF
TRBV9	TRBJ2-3	CASSVERGGSTDTQYF
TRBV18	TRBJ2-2	CASSPSGMGNTGELFF
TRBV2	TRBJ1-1	CASRMGTGNTEAFF
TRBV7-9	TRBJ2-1	CASSLPLGLYNEQFF
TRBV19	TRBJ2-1	CASKGLAGGYEQFF
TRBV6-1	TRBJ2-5	CASSESFGGGDQETQYF
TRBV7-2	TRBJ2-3	CASSLTAGLDTQYF
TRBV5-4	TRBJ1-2	CASSLRREVYGYTF
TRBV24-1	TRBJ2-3	CATSDLATDTQYF
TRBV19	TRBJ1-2	CASSDQGPNYGYTF
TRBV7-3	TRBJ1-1	CASSLQGAGRFNTEAFF
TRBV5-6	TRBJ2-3	CASSLSGGNTQYF
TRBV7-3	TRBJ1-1	CASTPRGDDTEAFF
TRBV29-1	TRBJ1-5	CSVSWGGNQPQHF
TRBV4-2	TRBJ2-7	CASSQPGQESYEQYF
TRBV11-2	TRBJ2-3	CASSLRMSAGGSTDTQYF
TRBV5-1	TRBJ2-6	CASGSESTGANVLTF
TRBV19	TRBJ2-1	CASKDRGLNEQFF
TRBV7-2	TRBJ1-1	CASSLWTGENTEAFF
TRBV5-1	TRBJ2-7	CARSLGGDGGYEQYF
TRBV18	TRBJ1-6	CASSALQGSGGSPLHF
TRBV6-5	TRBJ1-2	CASSDNLFGYGYTF
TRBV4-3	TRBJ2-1	CASSQALGLAGNEQFF
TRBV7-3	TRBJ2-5	CASSSQTGDQETQYF
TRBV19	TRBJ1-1	CASMEGQGPTEAFF
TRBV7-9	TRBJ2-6	CASSSPAAGSGANVLTF
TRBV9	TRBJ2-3	CASSSGLAGGADTQYF
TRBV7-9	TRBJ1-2	CASSPGSVVIGGWGYTF
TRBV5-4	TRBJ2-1	CASSLPGQPFSYNEQFF
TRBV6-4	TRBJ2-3	CASSSGGPTDTQYF
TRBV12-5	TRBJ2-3	CASGLGDTSTDTQYF
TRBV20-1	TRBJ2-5	CSASPPPPGEETQYF
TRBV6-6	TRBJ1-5	CASSYSGWGGQPQHF
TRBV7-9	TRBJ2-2	CASSLVSVANTGELFF
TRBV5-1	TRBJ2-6	CASSPDGDSGANVLTF
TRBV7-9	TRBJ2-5	CASRQGDAETQYF
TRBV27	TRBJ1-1	CASSLSRNTEAFF